This TCR beta chain derives from a study of blood T cell repertoires in COVID-19. Across the study: Nucleic acid was either cDNA or gDNA, and it came from T cells, B-cell-depleted T cells, or PBMCs.

Original processing notes: It was from reference gene primer amplification that nucleated cell counts were estimated. Sequencing was performed with immunoSEQ multiplex PCR; in TCRdb, only in-frame clones are kept and a portion is missing. The DNA gave D and trimming, while V, J and clone size come from that table. Of about 190,000 clones listed, roughly 84% are singletons. The junction had 3 bases not matched to a gene; V was cut back by 2 bases and J by 3 bases. CDR1 MGHRA and CDR2 YSYEKL come from the germline V gene. The CDR3 has 15 amino acids. Participants' reported clinical history set cohort assignment.

Sequenced: PBMCs or T cells enriched from blood (not recorded which). The clonotype originates from a woman between 25 and 40 years old who had recovered from COVID-19. The chain combines TRBV4-1 with TRBJ2-3, with 9 positions matching TRBD2. The CDR3 spells CASSQFSGGTDTQYF. DNA of the CDR3: TGCGCCAGCAGCCAATTTAGCGGGGGAACAGATACGCAGTATTTT.